This TCR beta chain is from a study of T cell repertoires in cytomegalovirus infection. Study overall: The authors relied on CMV epitopes, both recently identified HLA-C-restricted and well-studied HLA-B-restricted. Through public TCR beta signatures, both CMV infection and matching HLA type were indicated.

TCRdb re-derived calls from the reads in MiXCR, one entry per CDR3 protein. The sample lists a few hundred thousand distinct CDR3 sequences, about 39% occurring once. The ends were cut back, 7 bases at V and 1 base at J, with 8 bases in the middle. The germline V gene has CDR1 MDHEN and CDR2 SYDVKM. The CDR3 length is 12 residues. This clonotype was counted a few times. Its cognate antigen is unknown. Study-wide results and caveats: Using cumulative public TCR beta family frequency, the authors identified those who carried CMV together with the relevant HLA.

This chain links TRBV28 with TRBJ2-7, with D uncertain. Sequencing used cultured PBMCs, obtained from culture after CMV antigen stimulation. The TCR comes from a human donor in good health (CMV status not recorded). Some clones in this sample may be carry-over from other donors' samples. In nucleotides, the CDR3 is TGTGCCAGCACCTCAAGGTCCTACGAGCAGTACTTC. This codes for CASTSRSYEQYF.